The present T cell receptor beta chain was sequenced within a study of shared clonotypes between healthy human individuals. Sequenced by immunoSEQ multiplex PCR; TCRdb stores in-frame clones only, minus some. The sample has about 490,000 clones; 70% to 80% are singletons. Looked up from germline, CDR1 is SQVTM and CDR2 is ANQGSEA. This CDR3 has 15 residues. Trimming took 5 bases from V and 5 from J; bases not matched to a gene: 9. This chain uses TRBV29-1 with TRBJ1-6; the match to TRBD1 covers 7 bases. Material: PBMCs. This sequence originates from a woman between 40 and 50 years old in good health. Some clones in this sample may be carry-over from other donors' samples. CDR3 coding DNA: TGCAGCGTTCGCCTCACAGGGGTGGATAATTCACCCCTCCACTTT. It specifies CSVRLTGVDNSPLHF.